The 19 T cell receptor beta chains below come from one sample, sequenced in a study of blood T cells in healthy people across ages. The authors ran a second PCR of roughly 6 to 12 cycles using a sample-barcoded 5' primer and a J-beta primer mix. Via MiXCR, TCRdb re-called the 5' RACE reads, giving one row per CDR3 protein. Of 750,000 to 850,000 distinct CDR3 sequences listed, 25% are singletons. The same data also went into a second study, on T cells of mothers and their children.

What was sequenced was blood. Receptors originate from a boy younger than 18 in good health.

CDR3 in DNA: TGTGCCAGCACTCCGGGAAGAGCGATTCCAGATACGCAGTATTTT. Protein: CASTPGRAIPDTQYF. V and J are TRBV12-3 or TRBV12-4 and TRBJ2-3; possibly TRBD2 for D (5 bases). Trimming took off 7 bases at V and 4 bases at J, with 18 bases between the two ends. The CDR3 runs 15 residues.

The CDR3 sequence: CASSQALIQGNEQFF. The CDR3 coding sequence is TGTGCCAGCAGCCAAGCTCTTATACAGGGCAATGAGCAGTTCTTC. The V call is TRBV3-1, the J call TRBJ2-1, with D perhaps TRBD1 (6 bases). V was cut by 1 base and J by 6 bases, with 13 bases left in between. This CDR3 region has 15 residues. Germline CDR1 LGHDT, CDR2 YNNKEL (reference sequence).

A few counts support this clonotype. The J gene is TRBJ2-3, the V gene TRBV7-2, with 12 nucleotides matching TRBD2. Germline V gene sequence: CDR1 SGHTA, CDR2 FQGNSA. V lost 2 bases and J lost 5; bases outside the gene matches: 5. This CDR3 is built from 16 residues. CDR3 coding DNA: TGTGCCAGCAGCTTACTAGCGGGGGGGCCAATAGATACGCAGTATTTT. Residues: CASSLLAGGPIDTQYF.

The rearrangement joins TRBV5-1 to TRBJ2-1; D unresolved. TRBJ2-7 matches the DNA end more closely, so the J call is doubtful. CDR3 size: 16 residues. Germline V gene lookup returns CDR1 SGHRS and CDR2 YFSETQ. CDR3 bases: TGCGCCAGCAGCTTGGGATTTCAGGAATTAACCTACGAGCAGTACTTC. Residues: CASSLGFQELTYEQYF.

In this sample, this clonotype turned up a few times. The rearrangement uses TRBV4-3 and TRBJ2-3; 8 bases match TRBD2. The ends lost 3 bases at V and 0 bases at J; junction bases unmatched: 5. In germline, CDR1 is LGHNA, CDR2 YSLEER. The CDR3 loop spans 16 amino acids. The chain's CDR3 is CASSQEREYSTDTQYF. In DNA form, the CDR3 reads TGCGCCAGCAGCCAGGAGCGGGAGTACAGCACAGATACGCAGTATTTT.

The chain has TRBV27 and TRBJ2-2; the D gene is possibly TRBD2 (5 bases). Per germline, CDR1 MNHEY and CDR2 SMNVEV (reference sequence). There are 13 residues in the CDR3. Trimming pared 3 bases from V and 6 bases from J, leaving 8 bases between. For the CDR3, the DNA is TGTGCCAGCAGTTTCCTAGCTTCCGGGGAGCTGTTTTTT. It yields the protein CASSFLASGELFF.

The chain recombines TRBV19 with TRBJ2-2, with unresolved D. The CDR3 loop spans 12 amino acids. Trimming left V 8 bases short and J 7 bases short, with 11 bases between. CDR1 and CDR2 (germline): LNHDA, SQIVND (reference sequence). The CDR3 reads CASYTADGELFF. CDR3 coding DNA: TGTGCCAGTTATACAGCAGACGGGGAGCTGTTTTTT.

Only a few counts were recorded for this clonotype. J is TRBJ1-2 and V is TRBV7-3, with a weak D call TRBD1 (5 bases). Germline assignment: CDR1 SGHTA and CDR2 FQGTGA. Trimming cost V 1 base and J 5 bases, with 14 bases left between them. The CDR3 extends over 15 amino acids. CDR3 DNA: TGTGCCAGCAGCTTAAGTGGTGGGGCCCTATATGGCTACACCTTC. Its protein is CASSLSGGALYGYTF.

This clonotype was observed a few times. J is TRBJ2-1 and V is TRBV12-3 or TRBV12-4, with 12 nucleotides matching TRBD2. This CDR3 contains 16 residues. Losses at the gene ends were 2 bases for V and 10 bases for J; bases not matched to a gene: 9. Here the CDR3 reads CASSLSTSGGPMEQFF. The CDR3, as DNA: TGTGCCAGCAGTTTATCGACTAGCGGGGGACCAATGGAGCAGTTCTTC.

This chain links TRBV25-1 with TRBJ2-5; 11 nucleotides agree with TRBD2. Matching the DNA end better, TRBJ2-1 makes the J call doubtful. Germline V lookup: CDR1 MGHDK, CDR2 SYGVNS. The CDR3 has 16 residues. CDR3 sequence (DNA): TGTGCCAGCAGTCTCCGACTAGCGGGAAAGGGCAATGAGCAGTTCTTC. Encoded protein: CASSLRLAGKGNEQFF.

The V and J genes are TRBV29-1 and TRBJ2-7, with 8 bases fitting TRBD2. The germline V gene encodes CDR1 SQVTM and CDR2 ANQGSEA. The CDR3 consists of 11 residues. The V and J ends lost 7 bases and 6 bases, in that order; junction bases with no gene match: 5. The CDR3 DNA sequence: TGCAGCGCCTCGACTAGCGCCGAGCAGTACTTC. It codes for CSASTSAEQYF.

This clonotype turned up a few times. This sequence joins TRBV20-1 and TRBJ2-5; TRBD2 matches at 9 bases. Germline lookup yields CDR1 DFQATT and CDR2 SNEGSKA (reference sequence). CDR3 length equals 15 residues. With 0 bases clipped from V and 3 bases from J, the junction kept 5 bases outside the gene matches. This chain's CDR3 is CSARDLGTSKETQYF. The CDR3 DNA is TGCAGTGCTAGAGACCTGGGGACTAGCAAAGAGACCCAGTACTTC.

This clonotype has a count of ten or more. This chain connects TRBV29-1 to TRBJ2-7; the match to TRBD2 covers 7 bases. This CDR3 is built from 12 residues. Germline CDR1 and CDR2: SQVTM and ANQGSEA. J gave up 3 bases and V 3 bases, and 2 bases lay outside the gene matches. The CDR3 bases are TGCAGCGTTGATGGCGGGAGCTACGAGCAGTACTTC. Translating it yields CSVDGGSYEQYF.

V and J are TRBV3-1 and TRBJ2-7; D gene unclear. The CDR3 has 11 residues. Germline CDR1 reads LGHDT; CDR2 reads YNNKEL (reference sequence). The V end was cut by 4 bases, the J end by 4 bases, with 5 bases between. The CDR3 spells CASSRIYEQYF. The CDR3 DNA sequence: TGTGCCAGCAGCCGCATTTACGAGCAGTACTTC.

This clonotype was counted a few times. The V and J genes are TRBV6-5 and TRBJ2-7; weak D call: TRBD2 (6 bases). Germline assignment: CDR1 MNHEY and CDR2 SVGAGI. The V and J ends lost 3 bases and 4 bases respectively, with 13 bases between them. The CDR3 spans 14 residues. CDR3 nucleotide sequence: TGTGCCAGCAGTTATCGGGCGGGGTGGTACGAGCAGTACTTC. It yields the protein CASSYRAGWYEQYF.

This clonotype came up a few times. The rearrangement uses TRBV7-9 and TRBJ2-7; 7 bases match TRBD2. Germline trimming cut 5 bases from V and 2 bases from J; bases unmatched to any gene: 9. Germline V gene data show CDR1 as SEHNR and CDR2 as FQNEAQ (reference sequence). The CDR3 extends over 15 amino acids. In nucleotides, the CDR3 is TGTGCCAGCAGCCAGCGGGACGCTAACCCCTACGAGCAGTACTTC. Encoded protein: CASSQRDANPYEQYF.

The V gene is TRBV3-1, the J gene TRBJ1-6, with 8 bases that match TRBD1. Looked up from germline, CDR1 is LGHDT and CDR2 is YNNKEL (reference sequence). V was pared by 4 bases and J by 8 bases, with 7 bases of the junction left unmatched. This CDR3 contains 15 residues. CDR3 DNA sequence: TGTGCCAGCAGCCGAACGCTGACAGGGGATTCACCCCTCCACTTT. Protein product: CASSRTLTGDSPLHF.

J is TRBJ2-7 and V is TRBV6-2 or TRBV6-3; 10 bases are a match to TRBD2. CDR1 and CDR2 (germline): MNHEY, SVGEGT. This CDR3 comprises 18 residues. Germline trimming cut 1 base from V and 0 bases from J; bases unmatched to any gene: 9. The CDR3 DNA reads as TGTGCCAGCAGTTACTTTTCAGGACTAGCGGTTCTCTCCTACGAGCAGTACTTC. It codes for CASSYFSGLAVLSYEQYF.

This chain connects TRBV29-1 to TRBJ2-7; D is perhaps TRBD1 or TRBD2 (6 bases each). Matching the DNA end better, TRBJ2-1 makes the J call doubtful. Germline assignment: CDR1 SQVTM and CDR2 ANQGSEA. The CDR3 has 13 amino acids. CDR3 DNA sequence: TGCAGAGTAGAAACAGGGACTCACAATGAGCAGTTCTTC. Residues: CRVETGTHNEQFF.